Below, 25 T cell receptor beta chains from the same sample are listed, as sequenced in a study of blood T cell repertoires in COVID-19 (dated by TCRdb to about 2020). Receptors were amplified or captured by the immunoSEQ multiplex PCR assay. Imported from immuneACCESS, the table was reduced by TCRdb to in-frame sequences with V and J called. These copies leave out some clones; in studies compared against another copy, an unresolved V gene accounts for under half, and the cause of the remainder is not known. The sample records more than 15,000 clones, about four fifths of which are singletons. The ten most abundant clones make up approximately 20% of the sample. Specimen: peripheral blood. The receptors derive from an elderly man with active COVID-19.

This chain links TRBV7-2 with TRBJ2-2; 7 positions match TRBD2. V shed 5 bases and J 0 bases; nucleotides not matched to a gene: 9. CDR1 SGHTA and CDR2 FQGNSA come from the germline V gene. The CDR3 loop spans 17 amino acids. The CDR3 region has the DNA TGTGCCAGCAGCCTATCGAGCGGGGCCGCGAACACCGGGGAGCTGTTTTTT. Protein: CASSLSSGAANTGELFF.

This rearrangement joins TRBV3-1 (or the pseudogene TRBV3-2) to TRBJ2-7, with 8 bases aligning to TRBD1. There are 14 residues in the CDR3. The V gene end was trimmed by 6 bases and the J gene end by 2 bases; junction bases not matched to a gene: 6. CDR1 is LGHDT, CDR2 YNNKEL, per germline (reference sequence). The CDR3 nucleotides are TGTGCCAGCAGTCTGGGACAGGTTGCCTACGAGCAGTACTTC. Translated: CASSLGQVAYEQYF.

The chain combines TRBV15 with TRBJ2-3; D perhaps matches TRBD1 (5 bases). The CDR3 covers 14 residues. CDR1 is LNHNV and CDR2 is YYDKDF in the germline V gene (reference sequence). Trimming removed 3 bases from V and 1 base from J, with 8 bases in between. The CDR3 DNA is TGTGCCACCAGCAGGGACACCCGCACAGATACGCAGTATTTT. This translates into CATSRDTRTDTQYF. The full variable domain, in which reference TRBV15 and TRBJ2-3 provide the parts outside the CDR3, is DAMVIQNPRYQVTQFGKPVTLSCSQTLNHNVMYWYQQKSSQAPKLLFHYYDKDFNNEADTPDNFQSRRPNTSFCFLDIRSPGLGDTAMYLCATSRDTRTDTQYFGPGTRLTVL.

In this sample, this clone turned up a few times. The chain has TRBV19 and TRBJ2-1, with TRBD1 matching 8 bases. V lost 0 bases to trimming and J lost 15 bases; unmatched junction nucleotides: 7. From germline, CDR1 is LNHDA and CDR2 SQIVND (reference sequence). The CDR3 runs 13 residues. CDR3 nucleotide sequence: TGTGCCAGTAGTATAGACGGACAGGGCGGTTGGTTCTTC. Translation gives CASSIDGQGGWFF.

The chain links TRBV10-1 to TRBJ2-1; TRBD2 agrees at 7 bases. Germline CDR1 is WNHNN and CDR2 is SYGVQD (reference sequence). The CDR3 runs to 18 residues. V lost 4 bases and J lost 2; bases outside the gene matches: 14. In DNA, the CDR3 is TGCGCCAGCAGTGGGTTAGGGGCGGGAGAAAACGCCTACAATGAGCAGTTCTTC. Translating it yields CASSGLGAGENAYNEQFF.

The V gene is TRBV6-2 or TRBV6-3, the J gene TRBJ2-2, with D perhaps TRBD2 (6 bases). The length of the CDR3 is 15 residues. The V end lost 2 bases, the J end lost 4 bases, and 11 bases lay between the germline ends. Germline CDR1 reads MNHEY; CDR2 reads SVGEGT. CDR3 nucleotide sequence: TGTGCCAGCAGTTACCGGGACTTTCTCACCGGGGAGCTGTTTTTT. This codes for CASSYRDFLTGELFF.

V is TRBV24-1 and J is TRBJ2-5, with D uncertain. V lost 1 base and J 6 bases, leaving 2 bases between the germline ends. In germline, CDR1 is KGHDR, CDR2 SFDVKD. The CDR3 consists of 11 residues. CDR3 sequence: CATSDFKTQYF. The CDR3, as DNA: TGTGCCACCAGTGATTTCAAGACCCAGTACTTC.

The chain is built from TRBV29-1 and TRBJ2-7; D is unresolved. This CDR3 spans 11 amino acids. Between the trimmed V and J ends, which lost 4 bases and 2 bases, there was a span of 6 bases. Germline loops: CDR1 SQVTM, CDR2 ANQGSEA. CDR3 in amino acids: CSVGSTYEQYF. CDR3 bases: TGCAGCGTTGGTTCCACCTACGAGCAGTACTTC.

Remarks on this clone: Relative to the germline gene, one junction end is altered; a read error may explain this. The gene calls are TRBV27 and TRBJ2-3; D possibly corresponds to TRBD2 (6 bases). CDR3 length: 15 amino acids. Germline V gene sequence: CDR1 MNHEY, CDR2 SMNVEV (reference sequence). The CDR3 region has the DNA TGTGCCAGCGGTTTACGAGCGGGCGGGGCAGATACGCAGTATTTT. Its protein product is CASGLRAGGADTQYF.

This clone has a handful of counts. V gene TRBV6-2 or TRBV6-3 combines with J gene TRBJ2-7; D remains unclear. V lost 0 bases and J 5 bases, leaving 8 bases between the germline ends. The CDR3 covers 13 residues. Germline loops: CDR1 MNHEY, CDR2 SVGEGT. The CDR3: CASSYSERDEQYF. The CDR3 nucleotides read TGTGCCAGCAGTTACTCTGAAAGAGACGAGCAGTACTTC.

CDR3 loop: CASSLAGGRGNTIYF. Written as DNA, the CDR3 is TGTGCCAGCAGCTTAGCAGGGGGCCGTGGAAACACCATATATTTT. The chain has TRBV7-2 and TRBJ1-3; 7 bases agree with TRBD1. The germline V gene has CDR1 SGHTA and CDR2 FQGNSA. The CDR3 loop spans 15 amino acids. V was pared by 0 bases and J by 3 bases, with 2 bases of the junction left unmatched. Together with reference TRBV7-2 and TRBJ1-3, the CDR3 gives the full variable domain: GAGVSQSPSNKVTEKGKDVELRCDPISGHTALYWYRQSLGQGLEFLIYFQGNSAPDKSGLPSDRFSAERTGGSVSTLTIQRTQQEDSAVYLCASSLAGGRGNTIYFGEGSWLTVV.

The chain recombines TRBV5-1 with TRBJ2-5, with a possible D match to TRBD2 (5 bases). With 6 bases removed from V and 1 base from J, the gap between germline ends came to 10 bases. Germline V gene sequence: CDR1 SGHRS, CDR2 YFSETQ. The CDR3 covers 13 residues. This CDR3 reads CASKVAGQETQYF. In DNA, the CDR3 is TGCGCCAGCAAGGTCGCGGGCCAAGAGACCCAGTACTTC.

V usage is TRBV6-2 or TRBV6-3 and J usage is TRBJ1-5; perhaps TRBD1 as D (6 bases). This CDR3 has 15 residues. Germline assignment: CDR1 MNHEY and CDR2 SVGEGT. Deletions cut 6 bases from V and 4 bases from J, with 16 bases between. The CDR3 nucleotides are TGTGCCAGCAGCCCCGGGACATACTTAAATCAGCCCCAGCATTTT. It translates to CASSPGTYLNQPQHF.

This clone occurred a few times. The J gene is TRBJ2-3, the V gene TRBV19; D may be TRBD2 (6 bases). This CDR3 has 13 residues. Per germline, CDR1 LNHDA and CDR2 SQIVND (reference sequence). With 6 bases removed from V and 4 bases from J, the gap between germline ends came to 11 bases. This CDR3 is CASRYGSPDTQYF. The CDR3 nucleotides are TGTGCCAGTAGGTACGGGAGTCCAGATACGCAGTATTTT.

V usage is TRBV6-1 and J usage is TRBJ2-7; 10 nucleotides match TRBD2. V gave up 4 bases and J gave up 0 bases; unmatched junction bases: 6. Germline loops: CDR1 MNHNS, CDR2 SASEGT. The CDR3 has 16 residues. CDR3 nucleotides: TGTGCCAGCAGTGGGGAACTAGCGGGGAGCTCCTACGAGCAGTACTTC. It translates to CASSGELAGSSYEQYF.

On this clone: Other DNA sequences in the sample encode the same CDR3. This rearrangement joins TRBV2 to TRBJ2-7; 7 bases match TRBD2. Per the germline V gene, CDR1 is SNHLY and CDR2 is FYNNEI. V lost 6 bases, J lost 2 bases, and 10 bases stayed unmatched. This CDR3 region has 15 residues. The CDR3 coding sequence is TGTGCCAGCAGCCCCAACGCCCTAGCGGCCTACGAGCAGTACTTC. Protein: CASSPNALAAYEQYF.

The chain couples TRBV28 to TRBJ2-2, with 7 bases identical to TRBD1. The CDR3 is 16 residues long. V shed 1 base and J 2 bases; nucleotides not matched to a gene: 4. Germline V gene lookup returns CDR1 MDHEN and CDR2 SYDVKM. CDR3 protein: CASSLFGTANTGELFF. The CDR3 region has the DNA TGTGCCAGCAGTTTATTCGGGACAGCTAACACCGGGGAGCTGTTTTTT.

The V gene is TRBV6-4, the J gene TRBJ2-7, with 8 bases matching TRBD2. The V and J ends lost 5 bases and 3 bases, in that order; junction bases with no gene match: 3. The CDR3 covers 13 residues. The germline V gene encodes CDR1 MRHNA and CDR2 SNTAGT. In nucleotides, the CDR3 is TGTGCCAGCAGTCGGGAGGGGGGCTACGAGCAGTACTTC. The encoded protein is CASSREGGYEQYF.

The chain couples TRBV18 to TRBJ1-1; D remains ambiguous. This CDR3 is built from 15 residues. Germline CDR1 is KGHSH and CDR2 is LQKENI. V lost 3 bases, J lost 2 bases, and 13 bases lay in between. The CDR3 is CASSPEGRLNTEAFF. DNA of the CDR3: TGTGCCAGCTCACCCGAGGGCAGACTCAACACTGAAGCTTTCTTT.

V is TRBV6-6 and J is TRBJ1-5; D not certain. This CDR3 region has 14 residues. The V end lost 3 bases, the J end lost 1 base, and 7 bases lay between the germline ends. Germline loops: CDR1 MNHNY, CDR2 SVGAGI (reference sequence). CDR3: CASSYMESNQPQHF. CDR3 coding DNA: TGTGCCAGCAGTTATATGGAGAGCAATCAGCCCCAGCATTTT.

The rearrangement uses TRBV29-1 and TRBJ2-6; 7 positions agree with TRBD1. The trim removed 7 bases at V and 0 bases at J, leaving 6 bases unmatched. The CDR3 is 15 amino acids. The germline gives CDR1 SQVTM, CDR2 ANQGSEA. DNA for the CDR3: TGCAGCGCCCTGACAGGGTCCTCTGGGGCCAACGTCCTGACTTTC. Translation: CSALTGSSGANVLTF.

The rearrangement links TRBV18 to TRBJ1-5; the match to TRBD1 covers 7 bases. The CDR3 runs to 14 residues. Per the germline V gene, CDR1 is KGHSH and CDR2 is LQKENI. V shed 4 bases, J shed 4 bases, and the junction held 4 bases outside the gene matches. CDR3 protein: CASSRGTDNQPQHF. For the CDR3, the DNA is TGTGCCAGCTCACGAGGGACAGATAATCAGCCCCAGCATTTT.

This clone was seen only once. The CDR3 DNA is TGTGCCAGCAGTTTAGCGGGAACCCAGTACTTC. It codes for CASSLAGTQYF. The chain recombines TRBV27 with TRBJ2-5; tentatively, D is TRBD2 (6 bases). Germline CDR1 is MNHEY and CDR2 is SMNVEV (reference sequence). CDR3 length: 11 residues. V lost 2 bases to trimming and J lost 8 bases, with 6 bases between them.

The rearrangement links TRBV5-1 to TRBJ1-4; no reliable D call. Germline V gene data show CDR1 as SGHRS and CDR2 as YFSETQ. The V end lost 1 base, the J end lost 14 bases, and 12 bases lay between the germline ends. The CDR3 length is 12 residues. CDR3 coding DNA: TGCGCCAGCAGCTTGTATTACGGGAGGCTGTTTTTT. It specifies CASSLYYGRLFF.

The CDR3 DNA reads as TGTGCCAGCAGCTTAGAGCAGGCGTTAAATTCACCCCTCCACTTT. As protein: CASSLEQALNSPLHF. The V call is TRBV11-2, the J call TRBJ1-6; no clear D. This CDR3 contains 15 residues. Germline V CDR1 and CDR2: SGHAT, FQNNGV. Between the trimmed V and J ends, which lost 0 bases and 7 bases, there was a span of 10 bases.